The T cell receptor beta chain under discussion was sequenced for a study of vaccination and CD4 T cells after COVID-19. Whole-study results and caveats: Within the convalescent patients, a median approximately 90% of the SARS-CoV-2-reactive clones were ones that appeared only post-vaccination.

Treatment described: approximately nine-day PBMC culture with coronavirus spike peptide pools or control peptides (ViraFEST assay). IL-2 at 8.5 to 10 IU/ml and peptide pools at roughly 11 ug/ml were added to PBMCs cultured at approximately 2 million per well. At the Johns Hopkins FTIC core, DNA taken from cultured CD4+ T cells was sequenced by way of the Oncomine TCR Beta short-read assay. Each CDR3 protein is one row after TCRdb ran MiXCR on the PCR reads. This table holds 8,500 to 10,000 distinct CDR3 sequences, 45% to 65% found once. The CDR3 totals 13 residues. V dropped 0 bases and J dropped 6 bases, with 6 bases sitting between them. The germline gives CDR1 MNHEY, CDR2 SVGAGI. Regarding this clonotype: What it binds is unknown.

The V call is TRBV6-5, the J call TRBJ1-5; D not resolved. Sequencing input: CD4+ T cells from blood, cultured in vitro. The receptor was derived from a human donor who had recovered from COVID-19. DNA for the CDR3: TGTGCCAGCAGTTACTCGCTTAGTCAGCCCCAGCATTTT. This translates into CASSYSLSQPQHF.